This is a list of T cell receptor beta chains from one sample in a study of blood T cells in healthy people across ages. TCRdb redid the calling of the 5' RACE reads with MiXCR, one entry per CDR3 protein. The sample lists 540,000 or so distinct CDR3 sequences; about 24% were seen once. The data were also submitted as part of a second study, on T cells of mothers and their children.

The sample comprised blood. The receptors come from a boy between 10 and 17 years old in good health. The CDR3 runs from the conserved cysteine through the conserved F or W. A D gene is named only where the DNA matches it firmly. Expanded clones are given a class, and other clones once, few, many or no size at all.

V gene	J gene	D gene	clone size	CDR3 protein	CDR3 DNA
TRBV2	TRBJ1-6	-	few	CASRGAGARGSPLHF	TGTGCCAGCAGGGGGGCGGGGGCGCGTGGTTCACCCCTCCACTTT
TRBV10-3	TRBJ1-3	TRBD1	-	CATSQGVAGNTIYF	TGTGCCACGTCACAGGGGGTGGCTGGAAACACCATATATTTT
TRBV13	TRBJ2-5	TRBD1	-	CASSLEDRAETQYF	TGTGCCAGCAGCTTAGAGGACAGGGCAGAGACCCAGTACTTC
TRBV6-6	TRBJ2-7	-	few	CASSRLGLKDEQYF	TGTGCCAGCAGCCGCCTCGGACTCAAGGACGAGCAGTACTTC
TRBV6-5	TRBJ2-3	TRBD1	few	CASSYLPGQGADTQYF	TGTGCCAGCAGTTACTTGCCGGGACAGGGAGCAGATACGCAGTATTTT
TRBV28	TRBJ1-5	-	-	CASSRRVNSNQPQHF	TGTGCCAGCAGTCGTCGGGTGAATAGCAATCAGCCCCAGCATTTT
TRBV5-1	TRBJ2-5	-	-	CASSPGSRPLQYF	TGCGCCAGCAGCCCTGGGAGCAGACCACTCCAGTACTTC
TRBV29-1	TRBJ2-5	-	-	CSVEPPRTPQETQYF	TGCAGCGTTGAACCCCCGCGGACTCCTCAAGAGACCCAGTACTTC
TRBV28	TRBJ2-5	-	-	CASSLWRGEWETQYF	TGTGCCAGCAGTTTATGGAGAGGGGAGTGGGAGACCCAGTACTTC
TRBV5-4	TRBJ2-5	-	-	CASSLATASQETQYF	TGTGCCAGCAGCTTGGCCACAGCTTCCCAAGAGACCCAGTACTTC
TRBV20-1	TRBJ2-7	-	many	CSAVSQGRYEQYF	TGCAGTGCCGTAAGCCAGGGAAGGTACGAGCAGTACTTC
TRBV12-3/TRBV12-4	TRBJ2-5	TRBD1	-	CASSYIGQGTETQYF	TGTGCCAGCAGTTATATTGGACAGGGGACAGAGACCCAGTACTTC
TRBV5-5	TRBJ1-2	-	few	CASSLAERSGGYTF	TGTGCCAGCAGCTTGGCCGAGAGAAGTGGTGGCTACACCTTC
TRBV4-2	TRBJ2-3	-	many	CASSQRLAQGADTQYF	TGTGCCAGCAGCCAACGGCTAGCGCAAGGGGCAGATACGCAGTATTTT
TRBV20-1	TRBJ2-1	TRBD2	-	CSARRGLAGGPYNEQFF	TGCAGTGCTAGAAGGGGACTAGCGGGAGGGCCCTACAATGAGCAGTTCTTC
TRBV28	TRBJ2-5	TRBD2	-	CASSAGLTSGRAQTQYF	TGTGCCAGCAGCGCCGGCCTGACTAGCGGGAGGGCCCAGACCCAGTACTTC
TRBV28	TRBJ2-7	-	-	CASRGPGTYEQYF	TGTGCCAGCAGAGGCCCGGGTACCTACGAGCAGTACTTC
TRBV7-2	TRBJ2-4	TRBD1	-	CASSRRDRETVAKNIQYF	TGTGCCAGCAGCCGCCGGGACAGGGAAACTGTAGCCAAAAACATTCAGTACTTC
TRBV28	TRBJ2-7	TRBD2	-	CASRPGLVPYEQYF	TGTGCCAGCAGACCGGGACTAGTCCCATACGAGCAGTACTTC
TRBV27	TRBJ1-1	-	-	CASRMGGTEAFF	TGTGCCAGCAGGATGGGCGGCACTGAAGCTTTCTTT
TRBV10-3	TRBJ2-7	TRBD2	many	CAISGPLTSGGTYEQYF	TGTGCCATCAGTGGTCCCCTCACTAGCGGGGGGACCTACGAGCAGTACTTC
TRBV20-1	TRBJ1-2	-	-	CSAKEHAGGYYGYTF	TGCAGTGCTAAGGAACACGCCGGAGGATACTATGGCTACACCTTC
TRBV4-3	TRBJ2-1	TRBD2	-	CASSQLAGEGNEQFF	TGCGCCAGCAGCCAACTAGCGGGAGAGGGCAATGAGCAGTTCTTC
TRBV7-2	TRBJ2-1	-	-	CASTKSGGGEYEQFF	TGTGCCAGCACCAAGAGTGGAGGGGGCGAGTATGAGCAGTTCTTC
TRBV27	TRBJ2-7	-	few	CASSLIGAYEQYF	TGTGCCAGCAGTTTAATCGGGGCTTACGAGCAGTACTTC
TRBV6-2/TRBV6-3	TRBJ2-7	TRBD1	-	CASQLRGTGGSLLSYEQYF	TGTGCCAGCCAACTCAGGGGGACAGGGGGCTCCCTTCTATCCTACGAGCAGTACTTC
TRBV7-2	TRBJ2-3	TRBD2	few	CASSSAGTSGTDAQYF	TGTGCCAGCAGCTCAGCCGGGACTAGCGGCACAGATGCGCAGTATTTT
TRBV29-1	TRBJ2-2	-	-	CSVAADTGELFF	TGCAGCGTGGCAGCGGACACCGGGGAGCTGTTTTTT
TRBV7-2	TRBJ2-5	TRBD2	-	CASSSGLAGVQETQYF	TGTGCCAGCAGCTCCGGACTAGCGGGAGTCCAAGAGACCCAGTACTTC
TRBV27	TRBJ1-2	-	-	CASSHNRDARGEGYTF	TGTGCCAGCAGTCACAACCGGGACGCCCGAGGGGAGGGCTACACCTTC
TRBV4-3	TRBJ2-5	-	-	CASSQVYNGGLRWAQYF	TGCGCCAGCAGCCAAGTCTACAATGGCGGCCTCAGATGGGCCCAGTACTTC
TRBV6-2/TRBV6-3	TRBJ2-7	-	few	CASRPGLVDAQYF	TGTGCCAGCAGGCCGGGACTTGTGGACGCGCAGTACTTC
TRBV29-1	TRBJ2-1	-	-	CSVAPQQFF	TGCAGCGTCGCACCGCAGCAGTTCTTC
TRBV29-1	TRBJ2-5	-	many	CSHQLGETQYF	TGCAGCCATCAATTGGGAGAGACCCAGTACTTC
TRBV12-3/TRBV12-4	TRBJ1-1	-	-	CASSLPEDVEAFF	TGTGCCAGCAGCCTACCAGAGGACGTTGAAGCTTTCTTT
TRBV7-8	TRBJ1-1	-	-	CASSLGGSNTEAFF	TGTGCCAGCAGCTTAGGGGGCAGTAACACTGAAGCTTTCTTT
TRBV27	TRBJ1-4	-	-	CASSLSRAYNEKLFF	TGTGCCAGCAGTTTATCAAGGGCATATAATGAAAAACTGTTTTTT
TRBV6-6	TRBJ2-5	-	many	CASRMRVDQETQYF	TGTGCATCGCGAATGCGGGTCGATCAAGAGACCCAGTACTTC
TRBV9	TRBJ2-1	TRBD2	few	CASSGLAGLSYNEQFF	TGTGCCAGCAGCGGGCTAGCGGGACTAAGTTACAATGAGCAGTTCTTC